A selection of T cell receptor beta chains follows, all from one sample in a study of PD-1 blockade in classical Hodgkin lymphoma. Sequenced by immunoSEQ multiplex PCR; TCRdb stores in-frame clones only, minus some. The data show over 85,000 clones, 90% seen once. The input for sequencing was peripheral blood mononuclear cells (PBMCs), taken before the fourth cycle of nivolumab. The receptors derive from a human donor with classical Hodgkin lymphoma. Both conserved end residues are part of each CDR3. The D gene is left open where the match is weak. Some rows have no size entry. The others give once, few or many, or a class for an expanded clone.

J gene: TRBJ2-1
V gene: TRBV30
clone size: .
D gene: .
CDR3 DNA: TGTGCCTGGAGTGTACATTTTAGAAATGAGCAGTTCTTC
CDR3 protein: CAWSVHFRNEQFF

J gene: TRBJ2-5
V gene: TRBV6-6
clone size: .
D gene: .
CDR3 DNA: TGTGCCAGCAGTCTCGGGGCGGTTCAAGAGACCCAGTACTTC
CDR3 protein: CASSLGAVQETQYF

J gene: TRBJ1-4
V gene: TRBV15
clone size: .
D gene: .
CDR3 DNA: TGTGCCACCAGCAGGGGAGGCCTCCGCACATCTAATGAAAAACTGTTTTTT
CDR3 protein: CATSRGGLRTSNEKLFF

J gene: TRBJ1-4
V gene: TRBV5-1
clone size: .
D gene: .
CDR3 DNA: TGCGCCAGCAGCTCCCAGACGGCAACTAATGAAAAACTGTTTTTT
CDR3 protein: CASSSQTATNEKLFF

J gene: TRBJ2-3
V gene: TRBV6-4
clone size: .
D gene: .
CDR3 DNA: TGTGCCAGCAGTGAGGGGAGCCATCCAACCTCCGATACGCAGTATTTT
CDR3 protein: CASSEGSHPTSDTQYF

J gene: TRBJ2-7
V gene: TRBV2
clone size: once
D gene: .
CDR3 DNA: TGTGCCAGCAGCGTGGTCTACGAGCAGTACTTC
CDR3 protein: CASSVVYEQYF

J gene: TRBJ1-1
V gene: TRBV5-1
clone size: .
D gene: .
CDR3 DNA: TGCGCCAGCAGCCGGACAGAAAACCAAGCTTTCTTT
CDR3 protein: CASSRTENQAFF

J gene: TRBJ2-7
V gene: TRBV7-9
clone size: .
D gene: .
CDR3 DNA: TGTGCCAGCAGCCCTCTTCTCTGGGCACCTGGCCACGCCTACGAGCAGTACTTC
CDR3 protein: CASSPLLWAPGHAYEQYF

J gene: TRBJ1-2
V gene: TRBV28
clone size: .
D gene: .
CDR3 DNA: TGTGCCAGCAGTTTAAGTTCGGGATACTATGGCTACACCTTC
CDR3 protein: CASSLSSGYYGYTF

J gene: TRBJ2-7
V gene: TRBV9
clone size: .
D gene: .
CDR3 DNA: TGTGCCAGCAGCGTAGGACAGCTTACCTACGAGCAGTACTTC
CDR3 protein: CASSVGQLTYEQYF

J gene: TRBJ2-1
V gene: TRBV7-9
clone size: .
D gene: .
CDR3 DNA: TGTGCCAGCAGCCCCGTCCGGGGGGCGGGCGAGCAGTTCTTC
CDR3 protein: CASSPVRGAGEQFF

J gene: TRBJ1-6
V gene: TRBV7-6
clone size: .
D gene: .
CDR3 DNA: TGTGCCAGCAGCCCCACGGTGGGCGGGTATAATTCACCCCTCCACTTT
CDR3 protein: CASSPTVGGYNSPLHF

J gene: TRBJ2-7
V gene: TRBV9
clone size: .
D gene: .
CDR3 DNA: TGTGCCAGCAGCGTAAAGCGCTGGGTTTCCAACGAGCAGTACTTC
CDR3 protein: CASSVKRWVSNEQYF

J gene: TRBJ1-2
V gene: TRBV15
clone size: .
D gene: .
CDR3 DNA: TGTGCCACCAGCAGAGATAAGGGCAGATCTCGGTTCGATGGCTACACCTTC
CDR3 protein: CATSRDKGRSRFDGYTF

J gene: TRBJ2-7
V gene: TRBV7-8
clone size: .
D gene: TRBD2
CDR3 DNA: TGTGCCAGCAGCGAAAGGACCGGGGGGTACGAGCAGTACTTC
CDR3 protein: CASSERTGGYEQYF

J gene: TRBJ2-4
V gene: TRBV9
clone size: .
D gene: .
CDR3 DNA: TGTGCCAGCAGCGTAGATGTTCGGGACGGTAAAAACATTCAGTACTTC
CDR3 protein: CASSVDVRDGKNIQYF

J gene: TRBJ2-7
V gene: TRBV6-5
clone size: .
D gene: .
CDR3 DNA: TGTGCCAGCAGTTACTCTCTGAAGGAAGTCGCCGAGCAGTACTTC
CDR3 protein: CASSYSLKEVAEQYF

J gene: TRBJ2-5
V gene: TRBV5-4
clone size: .
D gene: TRBD2
CDR3 DNA: TGTGCCAGCGTGTGGGGGGGTGGAGAGACCCAGTACTTC
CDR3 protein: CASVWGGGETQYF

J gene: TRBJ2-5
V gene: TRBV28
clone size: .
D gene: TRBD1
CDR3 DNA: TGTGCCAGCAGCCGATCAATGGACAGGGTCAAGTACTTC
CDR3 protein: CASSRSMDRVKYF

J gene: TRBJ2-1
V gene: TRBV6-4
clone size: .
D gene: TRBD2
CDR3 DNA: TGTGCCAGCAGTGAAGAAGACCTCTCTAGCGGGGGGAGCAATGAGCAGTTCTTC
CDR3 protein: CASSEEDLSSGGSNEQFF

J gene: TRBJ2-2
V gene: TRBV5-4
clone size: .
D gene: TRBD1
CDR3 DNA: TGTGCCAGCAGCTACCCGGGACAGGGGTCCGGGGAGCTGTTTTTT
CDR3 protein: CASSYPGQGSGELFF

J gene: TRBJ2-7
V gene: TRBV9
clone size: .
D gene: .
CDR3 DNA: TGTGCCAGCAGCGTAGGGGTGGGCCAATACGAGCAGTACTTC
CDR3 protein: CASSVGVGQYEQYF

J gene: TRBJ2-3
V gene: TRBV6-4
clone size: .
D gene: .
CDR3 DNA: TGTGCCAGCAGTTACGCCGCGGGAATCGACACAGATACGCAGTATTTT
CDR3 protein: CASSYAAGIDTDTQYF

J gene: TRBJ1-4
V gene: TRBV19
clone size: .
D gene: .
CDR3 DNA: TGTGCCAGTAGCGGGTACAGGTCAACTAATGAAAAACTGTTTTTT
CDR3 protein: CASSGYRSTNEKLFF

J gene: TRBJ1-2
V gene: TRBV7-9
clone size: .
D gene: .
CDR3 DNA: TGTGCCAGCAGCTTAGAGGCGCATCCCTTAGGAGGCTACACCTTC
CDR3 protein: CASSLEAHPLGGYTF

J gene: TRBJ2-3
V gene: TRBV5-1
clone size: once
D gene: TRBD1
CDR3 DNA: TGCGCCAGCAGCTTGGCGGGACAGGGGAGCACAGATACGCAGTATTTT
CDR3 protein: CASSLAGQGSTDTQYF

J gene: TRBJ1-1
V gene: TRBV30
clone size: few
D gene: TRBD1
CDR3 DNA: TGTGCCTGGAGGGGGGACAGGGGTACTGAAGCTTTCTTT
CDR3 protein: CAWRGDRGTEAFF

J gene: TRBJ1-2
V gene: TRBV19
clone size: .
D gene: .
CDR3 DNA: TGTGCCAGTAGCCTCAGGCCGGACGACTATGGCTACACCTTC
CDR3 protein: CASSLRPDDYGYTF

J gene: TRBJ2-1
V gene: TRBV11-3
clone size: .
D gene: .
CDR3 DNA: TGTGCCAGCAGCCCCTACCTCGGGGTGGGGGAGCAGTTCTTC
CDR3 protein: CASSPYLGVGEQFF

J gene: TRBJ2-3
V gene: TRBV5-1
clone size: .
D gene: .
CDR3 DNA: TGCGCCAGCAGCAAAAAAATCCCGGGACCCAGCGGTACAGATACGCAGTATTTT
CDR3 protein: CASSKKIPGPSGTDTQYF

J gene: TRBJ2-7
V gene: TRBV10-1
clone size: .
D gene: TRBD2
CDR3 DNA: TGCGCCAGCAGTGACCCCGGGACTAGGGAGTACGAGCAGTACTTC
CDR3 protein: CASSDPGTREYEQYF

J gene: TRBJ2-1
V gene: TRBV5-1
clone size: .
D gene: .
CDR3 DNA: TGCGCCAGCAGCTTAGGGGGGGACTACAATGAGCAGTTCTTC
CDR3 protein: CASSLGGDYNEQFF

J gene: TRBJ2-7
V gene: TRBV7-2
clone size: once
D gene: .
CDR3 DNA: TGTGCCAGCAGCACCGCAGACTCCTACGAGCAGTACTTC
CDR3 protein: CASSTADSYEQYF

J gene: TRBJ2-5
V gene: TRBV11-1
clone size: .
D gene: .
CDR3 DNA: TGTGCCAGCAGCTTAGATCGGCGAGAGACCCAGTACTTC
CDR3 protein: CASSLDRRETQYF

J gene: TRBJ2-7
V gene: TRBV19
clone size: .
D gene: .
CDR3 DNA: TGTGCCAGTAGTACAACCAGGGGTACCTACGAGCAGTACTTC
CDR3 protein: CASSTTRGTYEQYF

J gene: TRBJ2-7
V gene: TRBV7-8
clone size: .
D gene: .
CDR3 DNA: TGTGCCAGCAGCTTAGCTTTTTCCCCCGCGAACGAGCAGTACTTC
CDR3 protein: CASSLAFSPANEQYF

J gene: TRBJ2-5
V gene: TRBV12-1
clone size: .
D gene: .
CDR3 DNA: TGTGCCAGCAGCTCAAAGACTAGCGGGGCACAAGAGACCCAGTACTTC
CDR3 protein: CASSSKTSGAQETQYF

J gene: TRBJ1-5
V gene: TRBV7-6
clone size: .
D gene: .
CDR3 DNA: TGTGCCAGCTTTTTTCAGCCCCAGCATTTT
CDR3 protein: CASFFQPQHF

J gene: TRBJ2-2
V gene: TRBV6-1
clone size: .
D gene: .
CDR3 DNA: TGTGCCAGCAGTGAAGCAGGCTACACCGGGGAGCTGTTTTTT
CDR3 protein: CASSEAGYTGELFF

J gene: TRBJ1-1
V gene: TRBV21-1
clone size: .
D gene: .
CDR3 DNA: TGTGCCAGCAGCAATGGCAGAGTGAACACTGAAGCTTTCTTT
CDR3 protein: CASSNGRVNTEAFF

J gene: TRBJ2-7
V gene: TRBV14
clone size: .
D gene: TRBD1
CDR3 DNA: TGTGCCAGCAGCCAAGAAGGGAACAGGGGGCCATACGAGCAGTACTTC
CDR3 protein: CASSQEGNRGPYEQYF

J gene: TRBJ2-7
V gene: TRBV30
clone size: .
D gene: TRBD2
CDR3 DNA: TGTGCCTGGAGGCTAGCGGGGGCCCCCTACGAGCAGTACTTC
CDR3 protein: CAWRLAGAPYEQYF

J gene: TRBJ1-2
V gene: TRBV7-2
clone size: .
D gene: .
CDR3 DNA: TGTGCCAGCAGCTTATCGGTCTATGGCTACACCTTC
CDR3 protein: CASSLSVYGYTF

J gene: TRBJ2-5
V gene: TRBV7-9
clone size: .
D gene: .
CDR3 DNA: TGTGCCAGCAGCTTAGCGGGGGGCCGGGGAGAGACCCAGTACTTC
CDR3 protein: CASSLAGGRGETQYF

J gene: TRBJ2-6
V gene: TRBV9
clone size: .
D gene: .
CDR3 DNA: TGTGCCAGCAGCGTAGGTTACAGGGGGGGTCTGGCCAACGTCCTGACTTTC
CDR3 protein: CASSVGYRGGLANVLTF

J gene: TRBJ1-2
V gene: TRBV5-1
clone size: .
D gene: TRBD1
CDR3 DNA: TGCGCCAGCAGCTCGACAGGGGACTATGGCTACACCTTC
CDR3 protein: CASSSTGDYGYTF

J gene: TRBJ2-1
V gene: TRBV19
clone size: .
D gene: TRBD1
CDR3 DNA: TGTGCCAGTAGCCCCGACAGGGGGTATGTAAGCTCCTACAATGAGCAGTTCTTC
CDR3 protein: CASSPDRGYVSSYNEQFF